This T cell receptor (beta chain) was recorded in a study of blood T cell repertoires in COVID-19 (dated by TCRdb to 2020 to 2021). At the level of the whole study: Collaborator samples came from the United States, Italy and Spain and covered acute and convalescent phases of COVID-19. The material from the prospective study consisted of cDNA or gDNA derived from T cells, B-cell-depleted T cells, or PBMCs. Deeply sampled blood TCRbeta repertoires from subjects exposed to, actively infected with, or recovered from COVID-19 were included in the dataset. The repertoires were made available in a free public database intended to serve as a resource for research on the immune response to SARS-CoV-2. Samples came from the ongoing ImmuneRACE study (first 160 participants) plus 1,254 subjects from 6 global collaborators. The sample metadata nearly always contained a de-identified subject ID, COVID-19 status, age in years and sex. Where available, HLA class I and class II types were obtained from metadata supplied by the sample provider rather than from assay-based typing. Paper-wide results and their limitations: The quantity of clinical and demographic metadata differed by source and by participant and was supplied without curation.

CDR1 and CDR2 were assigned from the germline V gene as SGHDT and YYEEEE. V and J are truncated by 6 bases and 3 bases respectively, leaving an intervening sequence of 30 bases. From the cysteine up to the phenylalanine, the CDR3 has a length of 19 residues. Just the 57-base CDR3 DNA is kept, in frame starting at base 1. This clone was recorded a few times. This clone's antigen is unknown. No base quality values were provided; no much bigger clone lies one nucleotide off. One collaborating source in Seattle enrolled patients during active infection and followed them longitudinally through the course of disease. Each collaborating institution followed its own protocols to collect whole blood in K2EDTA tubes. For TCRbeta analysis, collaborators shipped samples as frozen whole blood, isolated PBMCs, or DNA extracted from either of those sample types. TCRbeta CDR3 regions were amplified from genomic DNA by means of the immunoSEQ Assay, a bias-controlled multiplex PCR. Per the source publication's procedure: The number of nucleated cells in each sample was estimated from the amplification of reference gene primers within the assay. Sequence reads were collapsed and filtered to measure the absolute abundance of every unique TCRbeta CDR3 rearrangement. For each sample, productive Simpson clonality was calculated as the square root of Simpson's diversity index across productive rearrangements. The table comes from immuneACCESS by way of TCRdb, which keeps in-frame sequences with V and J called. Part of the clones is missing from these tables; in studies checked, under half for an unresolved V gene and the rest for unknown reasons. That table furnishes V, J and clone size, whereas the DNA furnished D and trimming. The sample includes roughly 77,000 clones, with about four fifths observed a single time. The top ten clonotypes cover more than 12% of the sample.

The clonotype comes from a man aged 55 to 70 with COVID-19, enrolled during active disease. The rearranged segments are TRBV5-6 and TRBJ2-5; the best D guess is TRBD2, with 6 bases matching. The specimen sequenced was peripheral blood. The CDR3 amino acid sequence is: CASILLRDFGRRGKETQYF. The DNA sequence is TGTGCCAGCATCCTTCTCCGGGACTTCGGACGTCGGGGAAAAGAGACCCAGTACTTC.